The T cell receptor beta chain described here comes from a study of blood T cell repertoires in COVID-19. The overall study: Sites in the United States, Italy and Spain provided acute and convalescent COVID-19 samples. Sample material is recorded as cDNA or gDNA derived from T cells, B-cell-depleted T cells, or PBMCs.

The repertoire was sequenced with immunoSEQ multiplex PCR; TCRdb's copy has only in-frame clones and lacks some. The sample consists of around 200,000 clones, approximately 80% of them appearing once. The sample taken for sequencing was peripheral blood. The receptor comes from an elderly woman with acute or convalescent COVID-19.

The DNA for the CDR3 is TGCAGCGTTGCCAGGGGGCAAGTGGGGGAGACCCAGTACTTC. Translated, it gives CSVARGQVGETQYF. V usage is TRBV29-1 and J usage is TRBJ2-5; 8 nucleotides match TRBD1. CDR3 size: 14 residues. Germline values: CDR1 SQVTM, CDR2 ANQGSEA. J lost 5 bases, V lost 4 bases, and 9 bases had no gene match.